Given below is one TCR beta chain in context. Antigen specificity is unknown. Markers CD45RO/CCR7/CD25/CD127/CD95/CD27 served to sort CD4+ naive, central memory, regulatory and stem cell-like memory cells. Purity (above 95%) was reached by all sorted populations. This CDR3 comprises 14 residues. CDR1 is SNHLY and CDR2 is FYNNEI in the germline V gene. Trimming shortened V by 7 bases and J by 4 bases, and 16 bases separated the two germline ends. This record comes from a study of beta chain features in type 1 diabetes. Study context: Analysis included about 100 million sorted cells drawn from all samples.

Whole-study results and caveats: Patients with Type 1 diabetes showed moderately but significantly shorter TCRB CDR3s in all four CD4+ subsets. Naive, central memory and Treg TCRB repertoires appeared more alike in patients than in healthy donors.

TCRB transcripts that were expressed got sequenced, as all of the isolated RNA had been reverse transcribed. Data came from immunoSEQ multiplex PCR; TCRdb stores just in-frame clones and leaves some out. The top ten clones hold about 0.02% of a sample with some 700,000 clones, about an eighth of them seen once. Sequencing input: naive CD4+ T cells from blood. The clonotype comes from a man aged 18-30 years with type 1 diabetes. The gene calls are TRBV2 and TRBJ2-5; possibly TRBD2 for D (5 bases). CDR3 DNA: TGTGCCAGCACCCAGTCAGGAGGACCAGAGACCCAGTACTTC. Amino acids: CASTQSGGPETQYF.